This record covers a single T cell receptor beta chain. This CDR3 contains 13 residues. The V gene end was trimmed by 6 bases and the J gene end by 5 bases; junction bases not matched to a gene: 7. Germline loops: CDR1 MDHEN, CDR2 SYDVKM. This record belongs to a study of human T cells and chemical hapten exposure. About the study: Small pooled library volume differences mainly caused per-sample TCR yield variation.

During construction of the library, unique molecular identifiers were attached to individual cDNA molecules for quantitative, reproducible TCR counting. Authors' data handling: Sample-level TCR yields exhibited a median of around 100,000, with a range of roughly 20,000 to 690,600. MiXCR, applied by TCRdb to the 5' RACE reads, yields one record per CDR3 protein. Clone size and V and J calls follow TCRdb, not the original study. This sample has 120,000 to 150,000 distinct CDR3 sequences; roughly 4.1% occur once, and the top ten carry around 1.4%. Unseparated into fractions, whole blood served as the source from which total RNA was extracted.

This clonotype was sampled from a female donor in good health. J is TRBJ2-7 and V is TRBV28; the match to TRBD2 covers 7 bases. CDR3 sequence reads: CASRLGTTDEQYF. The DNA for the CDR3 is TGTGCCAGCAGACTAGGGACTACCGACGAGCAGTACTTC.